These 16 T cell receptor beta chains were all obtained from the same sample, sequenced in a study of T-cell memory formation after mild COVID-19. TCRdb reanalysed the 5' RACE reads using MiXCR and keeps one entry per CDR3 protein. Among fewer than 450,000 distinct CDR3 sequences listed, roughly 24% were seen once. Material: PBMCs or a T cell subset sorted from them (not recorded which). All receptors derive from an adult woman who had mild COVID-19 (a few samples of this study predate the infection). Cell type and time point are not known.

This clonotype was seen repeatedly, ten times or more. This chain links TRBV12-3 or TRBV12-4 with TRBJ1-1; no clear D gene. The CDR3 has 13 amino acids. V lost 1 base to trimming and J lost 7 bases, with 10 bases between them. The CDR3 coding sequence is TGTGCCAGCAGTTTAGTTTATCGGGGTGAAGCTTTCTTT. Encoded protein: CASSLVYRGEAFF.

There are a few counts of this clonotype. The chain is built from TRBV20-1 and TRBJ2-1; TRBD2 agrees at 9 bases. The CDR3 spans 15 residues. Unmatched junction bases numbered 4, after V lost 2 bases and J lost 2 bases. CDR1 DFQATT and CDR2 SNEGSKA come from the germline V gene (reference sequence). The CDR3 loop is CSARPSGKTYNEQFF. The CDR3 nucleotides read TGCAGTGCTAGACCTAGCGGGAAAACCTACAATGAGCAGTTCTTC.

The chain combines TRBV5-1 with TRBJ2-1; D could derive from TRBD1 or TRBD2 (6 bases each). The V end lost 4 bases, the J end lost 0 bases, and 11 bases lay between the germline ends. This CDR3 region has 15 residues. CDR1 and CDR2 (germline): SGHRS, YFSETQ. CDR3 residues: CASSGQTSSYNEQFF. DNA of the CDR3: TGCGCCAGCAGCGGACAGACTAGCTCCTACAATGAGCAGTTCTTC.

V is TRBV10-3 and J is TRBJ2-4; TRBD1 is a possible D gene (7 bases). CDR3 length equals 15 residues. V lost 3 bases to trimming and J lost 7 bases, with 16 bases between them. The germline V gene has CDR1 ENHRY and CDR2 SYGVKD. CDR3 sequence reads: CAISDPQGGSNIQYF. For the CDR3, the DNA is TGTGCCATCAGTGACCCCCAGGGGGGATCGAACATTCAGTACTTC.

The chain has TRBV2 and TRBJ1-6; 8 nucleotides agree with TRBD1. The ends lost 6 bases at V and 0 bases at J; junction bases unmatched: 7. CDR1 SNHLY and CDR2 FYNNEI come from the germline V gene. The CDR3 loop spans 17 amino acids. The CDR3 DNA reads as TGTGCCAGCAGACACGACAGGGGAAGCTCCTATAATTCACCCCTCCACTTT. Translation: CASRHDRGSSYNSPLHF.

This clonotype came up a few times. J is TRBJ2-3 and V is TRBV5-1; TRBD1 might be the D (6 bases). The germline V and J ends were trimmed by 4 bases and 2 bases, with 17 bases remaining between them. CDR1 is SGHRS and CDR2 is YFSETQ in the germline V gene. The CDR3 is 16 residues long. CDR3 region: CASSPGGQLHTDTQYF. CDR3 nucleotide sequence: TGCGCCAGCAGCCCGGGCGGACAGCTCCACACAGATACGCAGTATTTT.

This clonotype showed up just a few times. The rearrangement uses TRBV4-2 and TRBJ1-1; 8 bases are shared with TRBD1. The trim removed 1 base at V and 2 bases at J, leaving 3 bases unmatched. Per the germline V gene, CDR1 is LGHNA and CDR2 is YNFKEQ. The CDR3 spans 15 residues. As DNA, the CDR3 is TGTGCCAGCAGCCAAGTTGGGACAGGAAACACTGAAGCTTTCTTT. Protein product: CASSQVGTGNTEAFF.

The CDR3 loop is CSARDQDRDNQPQHF. The CDR3 DNA sequence: TGCAGTGCTAGAGACCAAGACAGGGACAATCAGCCCCAGCATTTT. This rearrangement joins TRBV20-1 to TRBJ1-5; TRBD1 agrees at 7 bases. The CDR3 length is 15 residues. Trimming cost V 0 bases and J 3 bases; bases outside gene matches: 5. Per the germline V gene, CDR1 is DFQATT and CDR2 is SNEGSKA (reference sequence).

This clonotype came up a few times. The chain joins TRBV24-1 to TRBJ1-2; D gene unclear. Germline CDR1 and CDR2: KGHDR and SFDVKD. The CDR3 covers 16 residues. With 1 base removed from V and 4 bases from J, the gap between germline ends came to 15 bases. This CDR3 is CATSDFVDPGIYGYTF. DNA of the CDR3: TGTGCCACCAGTGATTTTGTTGACCCGGGAATCTATGGCTACACCTTC.

This clonotype appeared a few times. The J gene is TRBJ2-7, the V gene TRBV20-1; a weak D match, TRBD2 (5 bases). Germline loops: CDR1 DFQATT, CDR2 SNEGSKA (reference sequence). V was pared by 5 bases and J by 6 bases, with 14 bases between. This CDR3 has 12 residues. In nucleotides, the CDR3 is TGCAGTGCTTTACATAGCGTCAGCGAGCAGTACTTC. Translation gives CSALHSVSEQYF.

The V gene is TRBV9, the J gene TRBJ2-7, with unresolved D. The CDR3 spans 14 residues. V was trimmed by 0 bases and J by 2 bases, leaving 9 bases between them. The germline V gene encodes CDR1 SGDLS and CDR2 YYNGEE. CDR3 coding DNA: TGTGCCAGCAGCGTAGGGACGGCAGCCTACGAGCAGTACTTC. Its translation is CASSVGTAAYEQYF.

On this clonotype itself: One junction end disagrees with the germline gene, perhaps due to a read error. The rearrangement links TRBV25-1 to TRBJ2-1; weak D call: TRBD1 (6 bases). CDR3 length equals 14 residues. The germline gives CDR1 MGHDK, CDR2 SYGVNS. CDR3 sequence: CASTTGSSYSEQFF. In DNA form, the CDR3 reads TGTGCCAGCACCACAGGGAGTTCCTACAGTGAGCAGTTCTTC.

The gene calls are TRBV2 and TRBJ1-5; unclear D gene. Germline assignment: CDR1 SNHLY and CDR2 FYNNEI. Between the trimmed V and J ends, which lost 2 bases and 10 bases, there was a span of 12 bases. CDR3 length: 13 residues. CDR3 amino acids: CASSEIAGEPQHF. The CDR3 DNA follows: TGTGCCAGCAGTGAAATAGCGGGTGAACCCCAGCATTTT.

This clonotype was observed a handful of times. The V and J genes are TRBV5-6 and TRBJ2-5; tentative D call: TRBD2 (6 bases). This CDR3 is built from 16 residues. Germline assignment: CDR1 SGHDT and CDR2 YYEEEE. V lost 4 bases and J lost 4, with 20 bases in between. CDR3 DNA sequence: TGTGCCAGCAGCCGGGATGGCGGGGTTCAAGGAGAGACCCAGTACTTC. Protein sequence: CASSRDGGVQGETQYF.

This clonotype has only a few counts. The chain couples TRBV7-3 to TRBJ1-1; D ambiguous. Germline-derived CDR1 and CDR2 are SGHTA and FQGTGA. CDR3 length equals 14 residues. V dropped 2 bases and J dropped 1 base, with 8 bases sitting between them. This CDR3 reads CASSLVPGNTEAFF. The CDR3 bases are TGTGCCAGCAGCTTAGTGCCGGGGAACACTGAAGCTTTCTTT.

The chain uses TRBV27 and TRBJ1-1; D is perhaps TRBD1 (6 bases). V was pared by 9 bases and J by 4 bases, with 18 bases between. The CDR3 is 14 amino acids. From germline, CDR1 is MNHEY and CDR2 SMNVEV (reference sequence). The DNA for the CDR3 is TGTGCCAGGCCGGGGAGGGGGGGACCCACTGAAGCTTTCTTT. Amino acids: CARPGRGGPTEAFF.